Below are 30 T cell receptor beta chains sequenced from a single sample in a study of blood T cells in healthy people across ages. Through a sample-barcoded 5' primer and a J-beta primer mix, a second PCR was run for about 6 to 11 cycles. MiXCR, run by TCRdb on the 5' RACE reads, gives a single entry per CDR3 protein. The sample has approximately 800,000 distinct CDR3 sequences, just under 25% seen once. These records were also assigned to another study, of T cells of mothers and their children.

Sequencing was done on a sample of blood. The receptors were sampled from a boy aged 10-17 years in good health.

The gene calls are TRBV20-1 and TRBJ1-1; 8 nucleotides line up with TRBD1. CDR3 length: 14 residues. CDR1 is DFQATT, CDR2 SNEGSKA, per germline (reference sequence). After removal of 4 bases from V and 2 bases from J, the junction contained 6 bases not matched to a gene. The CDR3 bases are TGCAGTGCTACCCGGACAGGGCAAAACACTGAAGCTTTCTTT. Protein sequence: CSATRTGQNTEAFF.

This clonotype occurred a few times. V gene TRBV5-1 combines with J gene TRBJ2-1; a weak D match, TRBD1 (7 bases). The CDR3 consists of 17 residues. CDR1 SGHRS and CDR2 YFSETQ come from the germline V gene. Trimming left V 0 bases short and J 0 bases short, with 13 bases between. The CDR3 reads CASSLGWGDSSYNEQFF. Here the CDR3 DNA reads TGCGCCAGCAGCTTGGGGTGGGGGGACAGCTCCTACAATGAGCAGTTCTTC.

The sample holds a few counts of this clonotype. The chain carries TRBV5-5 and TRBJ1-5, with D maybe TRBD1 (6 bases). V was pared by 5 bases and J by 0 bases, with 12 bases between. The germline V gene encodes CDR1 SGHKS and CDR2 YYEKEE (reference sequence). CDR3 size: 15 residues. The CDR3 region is CASSHRADSNQPQHF. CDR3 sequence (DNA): TGTGCCAGCAGTCACAGGGCAGATAGCAATCAGCCCCAGCATTTT.

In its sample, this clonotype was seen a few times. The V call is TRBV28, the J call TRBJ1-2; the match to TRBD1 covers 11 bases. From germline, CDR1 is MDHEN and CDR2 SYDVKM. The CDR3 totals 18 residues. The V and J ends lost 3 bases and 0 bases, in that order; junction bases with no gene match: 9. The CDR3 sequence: CASSLQDRGPSANYGYTF. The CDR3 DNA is TGTGCCAGCAGTTTGCAGGACAGGGGGCCCAGTGCTAACTATGGCTACACCTTC.

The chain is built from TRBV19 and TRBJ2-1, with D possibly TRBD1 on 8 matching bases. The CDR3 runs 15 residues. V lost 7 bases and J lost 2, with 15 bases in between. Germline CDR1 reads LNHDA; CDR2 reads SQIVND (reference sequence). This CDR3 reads CASTLQGGPYNEQFF. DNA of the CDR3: TGTGCCAGTACCTTACAGGGGGGGCCCTACAATGAGCAGTTCTTC.

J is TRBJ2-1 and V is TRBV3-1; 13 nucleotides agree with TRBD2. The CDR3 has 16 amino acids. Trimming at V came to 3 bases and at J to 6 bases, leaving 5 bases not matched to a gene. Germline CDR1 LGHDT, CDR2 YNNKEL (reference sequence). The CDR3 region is CASSHPGTSGTNEQFF. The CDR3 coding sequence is TGTGCCAGCAGCCACCCGGGGACTAGCGGGACCAATGAGCAGTTCTTC.

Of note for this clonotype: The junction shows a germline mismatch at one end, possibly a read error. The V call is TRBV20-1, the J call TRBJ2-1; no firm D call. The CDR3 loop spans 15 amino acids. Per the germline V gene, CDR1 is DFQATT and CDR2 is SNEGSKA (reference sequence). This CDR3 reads CSAIPPARSYNEQSF. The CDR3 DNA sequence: TGCAGTGCTATTCCCCCGGCCCGCTCCTACAATGAGCAGTCCTTC.

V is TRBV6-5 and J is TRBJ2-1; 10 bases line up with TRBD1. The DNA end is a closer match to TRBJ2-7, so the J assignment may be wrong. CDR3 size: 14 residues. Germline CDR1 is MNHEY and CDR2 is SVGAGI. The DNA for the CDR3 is TGTGCCAGCACCCAGGACAGGGGGGGCCACGAGCAGTACTTC. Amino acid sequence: CASTQDRGGHEQYF.

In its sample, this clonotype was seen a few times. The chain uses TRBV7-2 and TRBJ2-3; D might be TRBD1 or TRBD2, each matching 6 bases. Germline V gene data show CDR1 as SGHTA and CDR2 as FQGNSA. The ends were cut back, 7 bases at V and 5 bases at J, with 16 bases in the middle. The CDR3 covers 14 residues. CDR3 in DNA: TGTGCCAGCACCCTAGGGGGGTTTGTAGATACGCAGTATTTT. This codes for CASTLGGFVDTQYF.

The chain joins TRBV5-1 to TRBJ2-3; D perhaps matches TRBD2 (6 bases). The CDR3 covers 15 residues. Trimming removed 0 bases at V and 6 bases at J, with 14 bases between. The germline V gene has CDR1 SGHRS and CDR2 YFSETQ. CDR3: CASSLGGERADTQYF. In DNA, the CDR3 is TGCGCCAGCAGCTTGGGGGGAGAGCGGGCGGATACGCAGTATTTT.

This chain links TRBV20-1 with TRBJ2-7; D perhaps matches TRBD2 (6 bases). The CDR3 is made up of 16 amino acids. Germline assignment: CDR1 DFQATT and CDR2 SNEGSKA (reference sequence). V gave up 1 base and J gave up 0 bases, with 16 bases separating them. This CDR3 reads CSARGVPGRSSYEQYF. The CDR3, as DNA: TGCAGTGCTAGAGGTGTGCCGGGGAGGAGCTCCTACGAGCAGTACTTC.

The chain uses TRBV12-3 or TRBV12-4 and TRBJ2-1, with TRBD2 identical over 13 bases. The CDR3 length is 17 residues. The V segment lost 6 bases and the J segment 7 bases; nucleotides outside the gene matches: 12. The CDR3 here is CASRRTSGGATTNEQFF. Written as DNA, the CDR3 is TGTGCCAGCAGACGTACTAGCGGGGGGGCTACAACTAATGAGCAGTTCTTC.

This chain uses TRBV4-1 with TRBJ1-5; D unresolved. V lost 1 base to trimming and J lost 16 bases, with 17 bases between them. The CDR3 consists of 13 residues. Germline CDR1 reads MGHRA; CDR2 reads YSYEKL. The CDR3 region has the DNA TGCGCCAGCAGCCAAGCGGAAACCACGTTCGTTCATTTT. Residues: CASSQAETTFVHF.

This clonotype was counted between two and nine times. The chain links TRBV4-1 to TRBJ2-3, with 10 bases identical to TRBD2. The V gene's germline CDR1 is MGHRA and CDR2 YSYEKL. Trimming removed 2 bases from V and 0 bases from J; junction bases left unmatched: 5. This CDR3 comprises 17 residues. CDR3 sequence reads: CASSQPVLAGSTDTQYF. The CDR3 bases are TGCGCCAGCAGCCAACCCGTACTAGCGGGAAGCACAGATACGCAGTATTTT.

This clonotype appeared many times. CDR3: CASSLVSSQETQYF. The CDR3 DNA is TGTGCCAGCAGCCTGGTCAGTTCTCAAGAGACCCAGTACTTC. The rearrangement links TRBV7-9 to TRBJ2-5; D gene unclear. Trimming left V 5 bases short and J 2 bases short, with 12 bases between. There are 14 residues in the CDR3. Germline CDR1 and CDR2: SEHNR and FQNEAQ (reference sequence).

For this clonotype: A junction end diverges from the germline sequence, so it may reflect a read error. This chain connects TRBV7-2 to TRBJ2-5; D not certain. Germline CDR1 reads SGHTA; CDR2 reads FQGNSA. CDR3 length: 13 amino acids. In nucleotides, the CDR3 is TGTGCCAGCAGCCTAGTTAAGGAGAAGGAAGGGTTCTTC. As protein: CASSLVKEKEGFF.

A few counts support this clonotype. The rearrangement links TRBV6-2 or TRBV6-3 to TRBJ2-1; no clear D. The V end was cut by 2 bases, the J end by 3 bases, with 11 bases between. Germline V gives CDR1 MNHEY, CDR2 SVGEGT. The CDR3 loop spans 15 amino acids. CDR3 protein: CASSYVSNYYNEQFF. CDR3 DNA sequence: TGTGCCAGCAGTTACGTTTCAAACTACTACAATGAGCAGTTCTTC.

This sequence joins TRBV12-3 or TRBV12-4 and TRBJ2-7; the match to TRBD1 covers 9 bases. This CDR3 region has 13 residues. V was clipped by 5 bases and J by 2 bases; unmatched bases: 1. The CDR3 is CASSGQGPYEQYF. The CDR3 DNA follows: TGTGCCAGCAGTGGACAGGGGCCCTACGAGCAGTACTTC.

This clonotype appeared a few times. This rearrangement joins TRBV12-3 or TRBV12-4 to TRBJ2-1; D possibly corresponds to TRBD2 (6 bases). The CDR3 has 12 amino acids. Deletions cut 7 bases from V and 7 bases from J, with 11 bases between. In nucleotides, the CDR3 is TGTGCCAGCAACCGGGCGGGGAATGAGCAGTTCTTC. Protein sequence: CASNRAGNEQFF.

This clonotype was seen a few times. The CDR3 sequence is CATRGTGSMGYGYTF. As DNA, the CDR3 is TGTGCCACCAGGGGGACCGGTAGTATGGGCTATGGCTACACCTTC. The V and J genes are TRBV12-3 or TRBV12-4 and TRBJ1-2; 7 bases fit TRBD1. This CDR3 has 15 amino acids. V lost 10 bases and J lost 4; bases outside the gene matches: 15.

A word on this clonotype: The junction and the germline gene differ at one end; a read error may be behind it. The CDR3 coding sequence is TGCGCCAGCAAAGCTGGGGGGAGCTCCTACGAGCAGTACTTC. It is translated as CASKAGGSSYEQYF. The V gene is TRBV6-5, the J gene TRBJ2-1, with D perhaps matching TRBD2 (6 bases). The DNA end lines up better with TRBJ2-7; the J call may be wrong. The CDR3 is 14 residues long. Germline V gene data show CDR1 as MNHEY and CDR2 as SVGAGI.

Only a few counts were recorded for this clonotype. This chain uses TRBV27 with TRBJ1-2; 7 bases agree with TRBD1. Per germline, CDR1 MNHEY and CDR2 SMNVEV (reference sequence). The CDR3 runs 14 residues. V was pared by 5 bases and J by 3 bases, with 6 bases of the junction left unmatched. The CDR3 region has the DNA TGTGCCAGCAGTCTCCTACAGGGGTACTATGGCTACACCTTC. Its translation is CASSLLQGYYGYTF.

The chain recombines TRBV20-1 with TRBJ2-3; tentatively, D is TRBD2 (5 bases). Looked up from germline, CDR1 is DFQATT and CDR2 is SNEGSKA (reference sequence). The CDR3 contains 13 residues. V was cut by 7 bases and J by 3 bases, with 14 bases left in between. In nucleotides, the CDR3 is TGCAGTGTAGTCGGAGAGGGAACAGATACGCAGTATTTT. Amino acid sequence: CSVVGEGTDTQYF.

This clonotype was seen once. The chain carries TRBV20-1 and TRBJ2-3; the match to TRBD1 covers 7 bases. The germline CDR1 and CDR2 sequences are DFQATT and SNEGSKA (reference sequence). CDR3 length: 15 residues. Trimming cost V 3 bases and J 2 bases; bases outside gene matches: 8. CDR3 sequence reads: CSARSRQGITDTQYF. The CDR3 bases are TGCAGTGCTAGGTCGAGACAGGGCATCACAGATACGCAGTATTTT.

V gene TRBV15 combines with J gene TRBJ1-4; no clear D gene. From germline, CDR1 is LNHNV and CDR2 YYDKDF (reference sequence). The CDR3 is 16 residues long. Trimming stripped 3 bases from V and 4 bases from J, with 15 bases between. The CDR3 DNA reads TGTGCCACCAGCAGTGAGTCGTCTCCAGTTAATGAAAAACTGTTTTTT. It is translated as CATSSESSPVNEKLFF.

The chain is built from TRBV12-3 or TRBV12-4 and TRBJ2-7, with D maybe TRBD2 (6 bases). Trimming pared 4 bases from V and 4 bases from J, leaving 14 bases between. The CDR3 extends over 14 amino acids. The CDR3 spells CASSWGRGSYEQYF. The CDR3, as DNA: TGTGCCAGCAGTTGGGGCCGGGGGTCATACGAGCAGTACTTC.

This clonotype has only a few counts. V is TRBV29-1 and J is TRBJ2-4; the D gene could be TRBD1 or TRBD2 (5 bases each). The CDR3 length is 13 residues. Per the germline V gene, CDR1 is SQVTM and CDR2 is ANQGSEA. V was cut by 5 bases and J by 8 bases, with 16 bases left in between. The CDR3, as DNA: TGCAGCGTTACGATGAGGGGACGGGACATTCAGTACTTC. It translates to CSVTMRGRDIQYF.

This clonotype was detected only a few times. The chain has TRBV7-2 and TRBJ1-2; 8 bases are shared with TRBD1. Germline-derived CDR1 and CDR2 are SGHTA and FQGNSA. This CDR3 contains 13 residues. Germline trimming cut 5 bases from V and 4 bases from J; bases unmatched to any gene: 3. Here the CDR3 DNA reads TGTGCCAGCAGCGCAGGGGGCTTCTATGGCTACACCTTC. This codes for CASSAGGFYGYTF.

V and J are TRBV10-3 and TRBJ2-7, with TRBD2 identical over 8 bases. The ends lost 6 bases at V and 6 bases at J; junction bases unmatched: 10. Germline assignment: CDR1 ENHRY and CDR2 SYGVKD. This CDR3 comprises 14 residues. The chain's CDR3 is CAIRLAGTDSEQYF. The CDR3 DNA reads TGTGCCATCAGATTAGCGGGAACGGATAGCGAGCAGTACTTC.

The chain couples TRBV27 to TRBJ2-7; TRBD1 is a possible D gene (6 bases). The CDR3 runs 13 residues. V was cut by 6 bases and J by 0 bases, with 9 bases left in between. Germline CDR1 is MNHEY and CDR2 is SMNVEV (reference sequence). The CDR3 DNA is TGTGCCAGCAGGGACAGCCTCTCCTACGAGCAGTACTTC. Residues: CASRDSLSYEQYF.